This T cell receptor beta chain was obtained from a study of blood T cell repertoires in COVID-19. The CDR3 extends over 13 amino acids. With 6 bases removed from V and 3 bases from J, the gap between germline ends came to 11 bases. Germline V gene sequence: CDR1 SNHLY, CDR2 FYNNEI. Sequencing was performed with immunoSEQ multiplex PCR; in TCRdb, only in-frame clones are kept and a portion is missing. The sample includes 150,000 to 200,000 clones, 75% to 90% seen only once; the top ten take approximately 2.3%. This TCR was sampled from a woman in her thirties or forties with acute COVID-19. The chain uses TRBV2 and TRBJ1-2; the D gene is possibly TRBD1 (6 bases). Sequenced material: PBMCs or T cells enriched from blood (not recorded which). For the CDR3, the DNA is TGTGCCAGCAGGCGGACAGCGGACTATGGCTACACCTTC. This codes for CASRRTADYGYTF.